The rows below give T cell receptor beta chains drawn from one sample of a study of cytomegalovirus exposure and HLA in healthy donors. Profiled with immunoSEQ multiplex PCR; TCRdb holds only in-frame clones, not every one. The repertoire holds 90,000 to 120,000 clones, with roughly 76% as singletons. The sequenced sample consisted of PBMCs. Source of these receptors: a man aged 18 to 29 in good health and CMV-seronegative. The CDR3 runs from the conserved cysteine through the conserved F or W. D genes are given only for firm matches. Some rows mark clone size as missing; the rest say once, few, many or name a class of expanded clone.

D gene	clone size	V gene	J gene	CDR3 protein	CDR3 DNA
TRBD1	.	TRBV2	TRBJ2-1	CASMESGQGFNEQFF	TGTGCCAGCATGGAGTCCGGACAGGGGTTCAATGAGCAGTTCTTC
TRBD1	.	TRBV6-5	TRBJ2-7	CASSYLGQGQGEQYF	TGTGCCAGCAGTTACCTCGGACAGGGTCAGGGAGAGCAGTACTTC
TRBD2	.	TRBV4-3	TRBJ2-1	CASSQDWSGGSSQANEQFF	TGCGCCAGCAGCCAAGATTGGAGCGGGGGGTCCTCCCAGGCTAATGAGCAGTTCTTC
.	.	TRBV7-9	TRBJ2-1	CASTGGGTYNEQFF	TGTGCCAGCACGGGGGGCGGTACCTACAATGAGCAGTTCTTC
TRBD1	once	TRBV6-5	TRBJ1-1	CASSGGTGPNTEAFF	TGTGCCAGCAGTGGGGGGACAGGCCCGAACACTGAAGCTTTCTTT
TRBD1	many	TRBV28	TRBJ1-5	CASCGTGDEFSNQPQHF	TGTGCCAGCTGTGGGACAGGGGACGAATTTAGCAATCAGCCCCAGCATTTT
.	.	TRBV5-6	TRBJ2-5	CASSLRWGVQETQYF	TGTGCCAGCAGCTTGCGGTGGGGGGTACAAGAGACCCAGTACTTC
TRBD2	once	TRBV27	TRBJ2-7	CASSIPLAGVRGGEQYF	TGTGCCAGCAGTATACCTCTAGCGGGGGTGCGGGGGGGAGAGCAGTACTTC
.	.	TRBV7-8	TRBJ1-3	CASSPGGISGNTIYF	TGTGCCAGCAGCCCGGGGGGAATATCTGGAAACACCATATATTTT
TRBD2	.	TRBV9	TRBJ2-1	CASSVSGGSYNEQFF	TGTGCCAGCAGCGTCAGCGGGGGAAGCTACAATGAGCAGTTCTTC
.	.	TRBV27	TRBJ2-7	CASSFSGSYEQYF	TGTGCCAGCAGCTTTAGCGGAAGCTACGAGCAGTACTTC
.	.	TRBV11-2	TRBJ2-3	CASSSQGGDPTDTQYF	TGTGCCAGCAGCTCACAGGGAGGGGACCCCACAGATACGCAGTATTTT
TRBD2	.	TRBV6-1	TRBJ2-3	CASSVAGGPDTQYF	TGTGCCAGCTCGGTAGCGGGGGGTCCAGATACGCAGTATTTT
.	.	TRBV6-5	TRBJ2-1	CASSYGLAPYNEQFF	TGTGCCAGCAGTTACGGCCTAGCTCCGTACAATGAGCAGTTCTTC
.	.	TRBV9	TRBJ2-4	CASSVDGASTVQYF	TGTGCCAGCAGCGTAGATGGGGCTTCCACCGTTCAGTACTTC
.	once	TRBV2	TRBJ1-1	CASSEGGQLEAFF	TGTGCCAGCAGTGAAGGTGGGCAGCTTGAAGCTTTCTTT
TRBD2	many	TRBV5-6	TRBJ2-1	CASSRGGGSYNEQFF	TGTGCCAGCAGCCGCGGGGGGGGATCCTACAATGAGCAGTTCTTC
TRBD1	.	TRBV19	TRBJ1-4	CASSWTGGPTNEKLFF	TGTGCCAGTAGTTGGACAGGGGGCCCAACTAATGAAAAACTGTTTTTT
TRBD2	.	TRBV19	TRBJ2-3	CASSWTSGVTDTQYF	TGTGCCAGTAGTTGGACTAGCGGGGTCACAGATACGCAGTATTTT
.	.	TRBV5-1	TRBJ2-3	CASSLYTDTQYF	TGCGCCAGCAGCTTGTACACAGATACGCAGTATTTT
TRBD1	few	TRBV4-2	TRBJ1-4	CASSPQRTGMEEKLFF	TGTGCCAGCAGCCCCCAGAGGACAGGGATGGAGGAAAAACTGTTTTTT
TRBD1	.	TRBV5-4	TRBJ2-6	CASSWNRGPTGANVLTF	TGTGCCAGCAGCTGGAACAGGGGGCCAACTGGGGCCAACGTCCTGACTTTC
.	.	TRBV2	TRBJ1-6	CASSEGRANNSPLHF	TGTGCCAGCAGTGAGGGCAGGGCTAATAATTCACCCCTCCACTTT
TRBD2	.	TRBV6-5	TRBJ2-7	CASSYLPGTSGSQQYF	TGTGCCAGCAGTTACTTACCCGGGACTAGCGGGTCCCAGCAGTACTTC
.	few	TRBV11-3	TRBJ2-2	CASSPGGGTGELFF	TGTGCCAGCAGCCCGGGTGGAGGGACCGGGGAGCTGTTTTTT
.	.	TRBV7-9	TRBJ1-5	CASSLAGGGNQPQHF	TGTGCCAGCAGCTTAGCTGGGGGCGGAAATCAGCCCCAGCATTTT
.	.	TRBV7-2	TRBJ2-7	CASSPRGRETYEQYF	TGTGCCAGCAGCCCTAGGGGACGGGAGACCTACGAGCAGTACTTC
TRBD2	.	TRBV10-3	TRBJ2-2	CAISDTPRGSGGPNTGELFF	TGTGCCATCAGTGATACCCCTCGGGGGAGCGGGGGGCCGAACACCGGGGAGCTGTTTTTT
TRBD2	.	TRBV28	TRBJ2-5	CASSLAGGQETQYF	TGTGCCAGCAGTTTAGCGGGGGGCCAAGAGACCCAGTACTTC
.	.	TRBV25-1	TRBJ1-6	CASRGAAENSPLHF	TGTGCCAGCAGGGGGGCAGCGGAGAATTCACCCCTCCACTTT
.	.	TRBV4-1	TRBJ2-6	CASSQLQGRASGANVLTF	TGCGCCAGCAGCCAACTGCAGGGGCGAGCCTCTGGGGCCAATGTCCTGACTTTC
.	.	TRBV4-2	TRBJ1-2	CASSPTGQIEEYGYPF	TGTGCCAGCAGCCCTACCGGACAGATAGAGGAGTATGGCTACCCCTTC
.	.	TRBV4-3	TRBJ2-6	CASSQGRNSGANVLTF	TGCGCCAGCAGCCAAGGTAGAAACTCTGGGGCCAACGTCCTGACTTTC
TRBD1	few	TRBV6-9	TRBJ1-2	CASTRTGRNYGYTF	TGTGCCAGCACCCGGACAGGCCGGAACTATGGCTACACCTTC
TRBD2	.	TRBV6-5	TRBJ2-1	CASSLAGGRDEQFF	TGTGCCAGCAGCCTAGCGGGGGGGAGGGATGAGCAGTTCTTC
.	.	TRBV27	TRBJ1-1	CASSSSGELTEAFF	TGTGCCAGCAGTTCGTCCGGAGAGCTCACTGAAGCTTTCTTT
.	once	TRBV19	TRBJ1-2	CASSISTITYGYTF	TGTGCCAGTAGTATTTCGACAATCACCTATGGCTACACCTTC
TRBD1	.	TRBV23-1	TRBJ1-2	CASSCRVRGLGYTF	TGCGCCAGCAGTTGTCGAGTCAGGGGGCTTGGCTACACCTTC
TRBD1	.	TRBV7-8	TRBJ2-5	CASSTPGTGYETQYF	TGTGCCAGCAGCACACCCGGGACAGGGTACGAGACCCAGTACTTC
.	.	TRBV14	TRBJ2-7	CASSQEGGAVGGQYF	TGTGCCAGCAGCCAAGAAGGGGGCGCCGTCGGGGGGCAGTACTTC
TRBD1	.	TRBV7-2	TRBJ2-5	CASSRGQVQETQYF	TGTGCCAGCAGCCGCGGACAGGTCCAAGAGACCCAGTACTTC
TRBD2	few	TRBV5-4	TRBJ2-1	CASSQEAGDYNEQFF	TGTGCCAGCAGCCAAGAGGCGGGGGACTACAATGAGCAGTTCTTC
.	few	TRBV6-5	TRBJ1-4	CASRQGLNEKLFF	TGTGCCAGCAGACAGGGCCTTAATGAAAAACTGTTTTTT
TRBD1	.	TRBV7-9	TRBJ1-2	CASSWDRGTSSYGYTF	TGTGCCAGCAGCTGGGACAGGGGAACGAGTAGCTATGGCTACACCTTC
TRBD1	.	TRBV19	TRBJ1-2	CASGQGAFSGYTF	TGTGCCAGCGGACAGGGGGCCTTCTCTGGCTACACCTTC
.	once	TRBV27	TRBJ2-1	CASKPAPGPNEQFF	TGTGCCAGCAAGCCCGCCCCGGGTCCCAATGAGCAGTTCTTC
.	.	TRBV28	TRBJ2-4	CASSLELPAIQYF	TGTGCCAGCAGTTTGGAGCTCCCGGCCATTCAGTACTTC
.	medium-sized	TRBV5-4	TRBJ2-7	CASSTGTYYEQYF	TGTGCCAGCAGCACCGGGACTTACTACGAGCAGTACTTC
TRBD2	.	TRBV5-1	TRBJ2-5	CASSLVLAGGQETQYF	TGCGCCAGCAGCTTGGTTCTAGCGGGGGGACAAGAGACCCAGTACTTC
TRBD1	few	TRBV19	TRBJ1-5	CASSTGQVFQPQHF	TGTGCCAGTAGTACGGGACAGGTTTTCCAGCCCCAGCATTTT
.	.	TRBV19	TRBJ2-1	CASGHRVSEQFF	TGTGCCAGTGGACACAGGGTTAGTGAGCAGTTCTTC
TRBD1	once	TRBV7-2	TRBJ1-2	CASSPGTGASYGYTF	TGTGCCAGCAGCCCCGGGACAGGGGCCTCCTATGGCTACACCTTC
.	.	TRBV5-4	TRBJ2-5	CASSHGQSGGAETQYF	TGTGCCAGCAGCCATGGACAGTCGGGTGGAGCAGAGACCCAGTACTTC
TRBD1	once	TRBV14	TRBJ2-3	CASSQIPGQWGPSTDTQYF	TGTGCCAGCAGCCAAATTCCGGGACAGTGGGGGCCCAGCACAGATACGCAGTATTTT
.	once	TRBV5-1	TRBJ2-7	CASSSQTSSEQYF	TGCGCCAGCAGCTCTCAGACTAGTTCTGAGCAGTACTTC
TRBD2	.	TRBV15	TRBJ2-2	CATSRPGGAAGELFF	TGTGCCACCAGCAGACCCGGGGGGGCCGCCGGGGAGCTGTTTTTT
.	.	TRBV7-2	TRBJ2-5	CASSLDVSRQETQYF	TGTGCCAGCAGCTTAGATGTTTCGCGGCAAGAGACCCAGTACTTC
TRBD1	.	TRBV5-1	TRBJ2-6	CASTPTGSGGANVLTF	TGCGCCAGCACCCCGACAGGGAGTGGTGGGGCCAACGTCCTGACTTTC
TRBD2	.	TRBV10-3	TRBJ2-7	CAISESTSGTYEQYF	TGTGCCATCAGTGAGTCGACTAGCGGAACCTACGAGCAGTACTTC
TRBD2	.	TRBV18	TRBJ2-3	CASSPTSGVTDTQYF	TGTGCCAGCTCACCGACTAGCGGGGTCACAGATACGCAGTATTTT